The entry that follows covers one TCR beta chain sequence. Its antigen is unknown. The sample originates from a study of glioma-infiltrating T cells. TCR alpha and beta CDR3 regions were amplified from RNA using iRepertoire nested multiplex PCR. Input was roughly 85-450 ng of tissue mRNA or PBMC total RNA. Each CDR3 protein gets one entry after TCRdb re-called the multiplex PCR reads with MiXCR. Of under 150,000 distinct CDR3 sequences in the sample, approximately 24% were seen once. The study's findings and limits: CDR3 overlap between tissue and blood was very small. Non-neoplastic patients had below-expected tissue-blood divergence, while all gliomas exceeded expectation.

The source of this sequence is a human donor with low-grade glioma or glioblastoma, undergoing nonglioma brain surgery, or in good health (not recorded which). The sequenced sample was glioma tissue, nonneoplastic brain tissue, or PBMCs (not recorded which).

The CDR3 loop is CASSFAGGDTQYF. The CDR3 DNA is TGTGCCAGCAGTTTTGCGGGTGGGGATACGCAGTATTTT. The chain has TRBV12-3 or TRBV12-4 and TRBJ2-3; perhaps TRBD2 as D (5 bases). The CDR3 spans 13 residues. The ends were cut back, 3 bases at V and 6 bases at J, with 10 bases in the middle.